The table lists the clone carrying this T cell receptor beta chain with many counts. TCR beta CDR3 regions were amplified from RNA transcripts. Researchers ran a first-round RT-PCR on the TCR CDR3 using the HTBI primer set. TCRdb called the multiplex PCR reads again in MiXCR, with one record for every CDR3 protein. This sample carries around 500,000 distinct CDR3 sequences, approximately 15% of them seen once, and the ten largest clones take under 20%. Exclusions: uncontrolled infection, other autoimmune disease, pregnancy, lactation. The data belong to a study of T cells in Graves' hyperthyroidism and ophthalmopathy. Study details: Specimen type is peripheral blood, collected at initial diagnosis prior to any treatment.

The germline V and J ends were trimmed by 4 bases and 8 bases, with 20 bases remaining between them. The CDR3 sequence is 15 residues long. Germline assignment: CDR1 MNHNS and CDR2 SASEGT. The rearrangement joins TRBV6-1 to TRBJ1-2, with a possible D match to TRBD1 (5 bases). Source material: blood. The sequence was obtained from a woman between 18 and 29 years old with Graves' hyperthyroidism. The CDR3 DNA follows: TGTGCCAGCAGTGTACAGGCGAGTGGTGTCGGAGGCTACACCTTC. Translated: CASSVQASGVGGYTF.